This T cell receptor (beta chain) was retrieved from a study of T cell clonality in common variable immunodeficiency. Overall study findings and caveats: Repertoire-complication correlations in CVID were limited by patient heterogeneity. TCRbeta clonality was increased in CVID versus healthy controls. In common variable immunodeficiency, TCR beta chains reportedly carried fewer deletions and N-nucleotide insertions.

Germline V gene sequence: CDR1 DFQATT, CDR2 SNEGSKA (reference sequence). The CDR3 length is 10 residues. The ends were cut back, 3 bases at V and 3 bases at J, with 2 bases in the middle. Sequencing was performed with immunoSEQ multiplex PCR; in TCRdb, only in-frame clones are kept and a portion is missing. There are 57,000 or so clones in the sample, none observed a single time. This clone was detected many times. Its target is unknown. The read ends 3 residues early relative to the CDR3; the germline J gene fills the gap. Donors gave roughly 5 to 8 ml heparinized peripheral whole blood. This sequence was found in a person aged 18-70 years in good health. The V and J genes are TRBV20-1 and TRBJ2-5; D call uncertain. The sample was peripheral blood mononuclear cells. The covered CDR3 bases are TGCAGTGCTAGTAAAGAGACC. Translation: CSASKET. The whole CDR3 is CSASKETQYF.